This entry concerns a single T cell receptor beta chain. This clone was seen only a few times. Its antigen specificity is not known. No base-level quality is on record; no much larger clone is a single base apart. The intended sense of this specimen's time point label: blood 2 weeks post-SBRT. The treatment or condition tag for this specimen amounts to: 15 Gy SBRT to primary tumor, nephrectomy 4 weeks later. Serial peripheral blood from radiation-treated patients was sampled at baseline, 2 weeks and 4 weeks after SBRT to track tumor-enriched clonotypes. Every patient had renal cell carcinoma of clear cell pathology. The QIAamp DNA Blood Mini Kit (Qiagen) was used to prepare genomic DNA for TCR sequencing. Samples were included in the analyses only if all quality control checks were passed. The immunoSEQ kit was used, according to the manufacturer's recommendations, to generate TCR beta libraries from genomic DNA. Library preparation used a first multiplex PCR with proprietary primers, then a second PCR adding unique barcodes, with bead cleanups after each round. Each sample batch included a kit-provided positive control reaction and a negative control reaction. The final libraries underwent checking on an Agilent 4200 TapeStation D1000 ScreenTape, volumetric pooling, and quantification by qPCR. An Illumina NextSeq500 fitted with a MidOutput 150-cycle cartridge performed the sequencing, running 156 Read1 cycles and 15 Index1 cycles with the kit's custom primers. The pooled library was loaded at around 1 pM with about 18% PhiX control spiked in. In the paper's pipeline: Vendor-processed data were analyzed in R, with a clonotype defined as all T cells sharing the same CDR3 nucleotide sequence. For clone abundance analyses, frequencies were normalized to the 10,000 most abundant clones in each sample. Public T cell clones, averaging fewer than five per sample, were removed before analysis. An abundance difference of at least 32-fold between compartments was the criterion for calling clonotypes tumor-enriched or baseline blood-enriched. A beta-binomial differential abundance model was applied to find clonotypes that expanded or contracted between blood time points. The Baroni-Urbani and Buser coefficient was used to measure tumor-blood repertoire similarity, and groups were compared with two-tailed Wilcoxon tests in R. The clones in this table, taken by TCRdb from immuneACCESS, are in-frame only. Not every clone is retained; where verified, under half of the shortfall comes from an unresolved V gene, and the cause of the rest is unknown. D and trimming were read from the DNA, whereas the V and J calls and clone size are those reported in that table. The sample table shows approximately 75,000 clones, and 82% are seen once. Together, the top ten hold less than 7% of the sample.

The sample is drawn from a study of radiation and T cells in renal cell carcinoma (dated by TCRdb to 2018 to 2020). About the full investigation: Samples were obtained from a clinical trial, in which 15 Gy stereotactic body radiation therapy was delivered to primary renal cell carcinomas and nephrectomy was performed 4 weeks later. A total of fewer than 55 samples underwent TCR beta sequencing, made up of some 26 tumors and about 27 peripheral blood samples. A total of 4 million to 5 million unique CDR3 nucleotide sequences, encoding 2,500,000 or so unique CDR3 amino acid sequences, were found across all 50 or so samples. The study at large found these results: In blood, the top tumor clonotypes increased between baseline and 2 weeks post-radiation and then shrank by 4 weeks, which suggests that tumor-resident clones expanded only transiently. With a single-armed trial design, the study had no way to address how radiation dose or scheduling affects the TCR repertoire. Dynamics of the blood repertoire were not tracked past 4 weeks after treatment. Because no pretreatment tumor biopsies were available, whether clonotypes were present in the tumor at baseline could not be determined.

In the germline V gene (reference sequence), CDR1 corresponds to LNHDA and CDR2 to SQIVND. The CDR3 contains 12 residues, cysteine and phenylalanine counted. Only the CDR3 DNA stays, 36 bases, in frame from base 1. The V end loses 5 bases and the J end loses 10 bases, and a stretch of 14 bases separates them. This receptor was taken from a man between 60 and 75 years old with renal cell carcinoma. This specimen was blood, taken from a patient whose treatment included radiotherapy and nephrectomy. The sequence is built from TRBV19 and TRBJ1-1, with no D gene named confidently. The nucleotide sequence is TGTGCCAGTAGTTCATCACCGGGCTCAGCTTTCTTT. This sequence encodes CASSSSPGSAFF.